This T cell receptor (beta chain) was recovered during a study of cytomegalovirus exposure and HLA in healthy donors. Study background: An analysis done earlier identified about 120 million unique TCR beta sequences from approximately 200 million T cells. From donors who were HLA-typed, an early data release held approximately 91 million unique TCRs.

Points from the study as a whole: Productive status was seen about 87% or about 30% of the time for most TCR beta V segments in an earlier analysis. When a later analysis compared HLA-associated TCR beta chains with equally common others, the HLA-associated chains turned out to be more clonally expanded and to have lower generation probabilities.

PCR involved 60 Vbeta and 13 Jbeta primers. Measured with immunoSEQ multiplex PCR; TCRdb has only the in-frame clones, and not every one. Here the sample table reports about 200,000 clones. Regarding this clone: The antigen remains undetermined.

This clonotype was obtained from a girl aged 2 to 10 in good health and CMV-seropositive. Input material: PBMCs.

As DNA, the CDR3 is TGCGCCAGCAGCCAAGATAGGGGTGGGAACAGAGACCAAGAGACCCAGTACTTC. It yields the protein CASSQDRGGNRDQETQYF. The chain is built from TRBV4-1 and TRBJ2-5, with D tentatively TRBD1 (5 bases). The CDR3 is made up of 18 amino acids. Trimming pared 0 bases from V and 0 bases from J, leaving 17 bases between. Germline V lookup: CDR1 MGHRA, CDR2 YSYEKL.